This is a list of T cell receptor beta chains from one sample in a study of T cell repertoires in cytomegalovirus infection. TCRdb analysed the reads with MiXCR anew, one entry per CDR3 protein. The data show roughly 640,000 distinct CDR3 sequences, 24% seen once. The sample taken for sequencing was CD8+ T cells from PBMCs. These receptors originate from a human donor in good health (CMV status not recorded). Some clones in this sample may be carry-over from other donors' samples. CDR3s include the opening cysteine and the closing phenylalanine or tryptophan. The D gene is left open where the match is weak. Some rows have no size entry. The others give once, few or many, or a class for an expanded clone.

TRBV28	TRBJ2-3	TRBD2	-	CASRTPGLAGNSDTQYF	TGTGCCAGCAGAACCCCCGGGCTAGCGGGTAATTCAGATACGCAGTATTTT
TRBV3-1	TRBJ2-5	-	-	CASSHPKLAGETQYF	TGTGCCAGCAGCCACCCAAAACTAGCAGGGGAGACCCAGTACTTC
TRBV7-9	TRBJ1-5	TRBD1	-	CASSFRQGAGDNQPQHF	TGTGCCAGCAGCTTCAGACAGGGGGCAGGGGACAATCAGCCCCAGCATTTT
TRBV19	TRBJ1-1	-	-	CVSSYRAHSEAFF	TGTGTCAGTAGTTACCGGGCCCACTCTGAAGCTTTCTTT
TRBV7-8	TRBJ1-4	-	-	CASSLEWGEKLFF	TGTGCCAGCAGCTTAGAATGGGGTGAAAAACTGTTTTTT
TRBV5-1	TRBJ2-7	-	few	CASSPVGLLPTYEQYF	TGCGCCAGCAGCCCCGTAGGACTTCTGCCGACCTACGAGCAGTACTTC
TRBV7-4	TRBJ2-5	-	few	CASSSGAGVETQYF	TGTGCCAGCAGCTCAGGGGCAGGGGTAGAGACCCAGTACTTC
TRBV28	TRBJ2-2	TRBD1	-	CASRDRVIGELFF	TGTGCCAGCAGGGACAGGGTTATCGGGGAGCTGTTTTTT
TRBV5-6	TRBJ2-1	-	-	CASSLTGAWNEQFF	TGTGCCAGCAGCTTGACGGGGGCCTGGAATGAGCAGTTCTTC
TRBV20-1	TRBJ2-1	-	many	CSASTRGAGSYNEQFF	TGCAGTGCTAGCACCAGGGGCGCCGGCTCCTACAATGAGCAGTTCTTC
TRBV13	TRBJ2-5	TRBD1	-	CASSHGTGTETQYF	TGCGCCAGCAGCCACGGGACAGGGACGGAGACCCAGTACTTC
TRBV5-1	TRBJ2-1	-	few	CASSLRSRVPNEQFF	TGCGCCAGCAGCTTGAGGTCCCGGGTCCCCAATGAGCAGTTCTTC
TRBV3-1	TRBJ1-1	-	-	CASSQGIGPMNTEAFF	TGTGCCAGCAGCCAAGGTATAGGACCAATGAACACTGAAGCTTTCTTT
TRBV7-3	TRBJ2-1	-	-	CASTDTEGLGYNEQFF	TGTGCCAGCACCGATACTGAGGGCTTAGGGTACAATGAGCAGTTCTTC
TRBV7-2	TRBJ1-2	-	few	CASSLGAGDHGYTF	TGTGCCAGCAGCTTAGGGGCGGGGGATCATGGCTACACCTTC
TRBV4-2	TRBJ2-7	-	-	CASSQVGANEQYF	TGTGCCAGCAGCCAGGTGGGGGCCAACGAGCAGTACTTC
TRBV6-5	TRBJ1-2	TRBD1	-	CASSYSTGDGYTF	TGTGCCAGCAGTTACTCGACAGGGGATGGCTACACCTTC
TRBV6-2/TRBV6-3	TRBJ2-3	TRBD2	few	CASSYYPRDYDTDTQYF	TGTGCCAGCAGTTACTACCCTCGGGACTACGACACAGATACGCAGTATTTT
TRBV7-2	TRBJ2-3	-	many	CASSPLGLAVTDTQYF	TGTGCCAGCAGCCCGCTAGGTTTGGCTGTCACAGATACGCAGTATTTT
TRBV6-5	TRBJ2-1	-	many	CASRPSGTEQFF	TGTGCCAGCAGACCCTCCGGGACTGAGCAGTTCTTC
TRBV7-9	TRBJ2-3	-	-	CASSGGLTKSDTQYF	TGTGCCAGCAGCGGGGGTTTGACGAAGTCAGATACGCAGTATTTT
TRBV11-3	TRBJ2-1	-	few	CASSLERGNNEQFF	TGTGCCAGCAGCTTAGAGAGGGGTAACAATGAGCAGTTCTTC
TRBV6-2/TRBV6-3	TRBJ1-1	-	-	CAIMDGRYTEAFF	TGTGCCATCATGGACGGCAGGTACACTGAAGCTTTCTTT
TRBV2	TRBJ1-2	-	-	CASSEERTANYGYTF	TGTGCCAGCAGCGAGGAGAGGACAGCTAACTATGGCTACACCTTC
TRBV3-1	TRBJ2-7	TRBD2	-	CASTMTSGDSYEQYF	TGTGCCAGCACCATGACTAGCGGGGACTCCTACGAGCAGTACTTC
TRBV28	TRBJ1-4	-	many	CASTPGEGSEEKLFF	TGTGCCAGCACCCCGGGGGAGGGATCCGAGGAAAAACTGTTTTTT
TRBV15	TRBJ2-5	-	-	CATSIDSQETQYF	TGTGCCACCAGCATTGACAGCCAAGAGACCCAGTACTTC
TRBV20-1	TRBJ2-4	-	-	CSAVVKNIQYF	TGCAGTGCCGTCGTAAAAAACATTCAGTACTTC
TRBV20-1	TRBJ1-1	-	few	CSASEGVNTEAFF	TGCAGTGCTAGTGAAGGGGTGAACACTGAAGCTTTCTTT
TRBV9	TRBJ1-5	-	few	CASSSGGASNQPQHF	TGTGCCAGCAGCTCCGGGGGGGCGAGCAATCAGCCCCAGCATTTT
TRBV7-2	TRBJ2-3	-	-	CVSSLWNTDTQYF	TGTGTCAGCAGCCTGTGGAACACAGATACGCAGTATTTT
TRBV27	TRBJ1-1	TRBD1	few	CASYRGRAEAFF	TGTGCCAGCTACAGGGGTAGGGCTGAAGCTTTCTTT
TRBV28	TRBJ1-1	TRBD1	-	CASSLTDRGRGTEAFF	TGTGCCAGCAGTTTAACGGACAGGGGGCGGGGCACTGAAGCTTTCTTT
TRBV29-1	TRBJ1-2	-	-	CSVESWGKGYGYTF	TGCAGCGTTGAATCTTGGGGTAAAGGCTATGGCTACACCTTC
TRBV6-5	TRBJ1-1	-	many	CASSSDGPNTEAFF	TGTGCCAGCAGTTCCGATGGGCCGAACACTGAAGCTTTCTTT
TRBV20-1	TRBJ2-1	-	-	CSARDSPGERSYNEQFF	TGCAGTGCTAGAGATTCACCAGGGGAACGTAGTTACAATGAGCAGTTCTTC
TRBV27	TRBJ2-1	-	-	CASSSSFEQFF	TGTGCCAGCAGTTCTAGCTTTGAGCAGTTCTTC
TRBV29-1	TRBJ2-2	-	-	CSAEKPGQIGELFF	TGCAGCGCCGAGAAACCAGGGCAAATCGGGGAGCTGTTTTTT
TRBV7-6	TRBJ1-2	-	-	CASSPSGLVGYTF	TGTGCCAGCAGCCCCAGTGGGCTAGTTGGCTACACCTTC
TRBV28	TRBJ2-2	-	-	CASSPRNAIVDPGGPGELFF	TGTGCCAGCAGTCCAAGGAACGCCATTGTGGACCCAGGAGGGCCCGGGGAGCTGTTTTTT
TRBV28	TRBJ2-1	TRBD1	few	CASSSLTGFNEQFF	TGTGCCAGCAGTTCACTGACAGGGTTCAATGAGCAGTTCTTC
TRBV6-1	TRBJ1-6	-	many	CASSSLSGNNSPLHF	TGTGCCAGCAGTTCCCTATCAGGGAATAATTCACCCCTCCACTTT
TRBV27	TRBJ2-2	-	few	CASSLATALGGYTGELFF	TGTGCCAGCAGTTTAGCGACCGCGTTAGGGGGATACACCGGGGAGCTGTTTTTT
TRBV7-2	TRBJ2-7	-	many	CASSPARSSVSGYSYEQYF	TGTGCCAGCAGCCCCGCGAGATCGTCAGTTAGCGGTTACTCCTACGAGCAGTACTTC
TRBV13	TRBJ1-5	-	-	CASSPGGKQPQHF	TGTGCCAGCAGCCCCGGGGGAAAACAGCCCCAGCATTTT
TRBV7-6	TRBJ1-4	-	-	CAGGKDNEKLFF	TGTGCCGGAGGGAAGGATAATGAAAAACTGTTTTTT
TRBV12-3/TRBV12-4	TRBJ2-1	-	-	CASSWAGLNNEQFF	TGTGCCAGCTCATGGGCGGGGCTAAACAATGAGCAGTTCTTC
TRBV20-1	TRBJ1-2	-	-	CSARTGARLDAVGYTF	TGCAGTGCTAGGACGGGGGCGCGGCTCGATGCGGTTGGCTACACCTTC
TRBV6-2/TRBV6-3	TRBJ2-2	TRBD1	few	CASSTNSYRGTGELFF	TGTGCCAGCAGTACCAATTCATACAGGGGTACCGGGGAGCTGTTTTTT
TRBV13	TRBJ2-7	TRBD1	-	CASRLRDRDDEQYF	TGTGCCAGTCGCCTCCGGGACAGGGATGACGAGCAGTACTTC
TRBV15	TRBJ1-1	-	-	CATSTEQGAFF	TGTGCCACCAGCACTGAGCAGGGGGCTTTCTTT
TRBV28	TRBJ2-2	-	few	CASSLGFGLITGELFF	TGTGCCAGCAGTTTAGGCTTCGGACTTATCACCGGGGAGCTGTTTTTT
TRBV7-8	TRBJ2-3	-	many	CASSLVVRTDTQYF	TGTGCCAGCAGCTTAGTGGTGAGAACAGATACGCAGTATTTT
TRBV28	TRBJ1-3	-	many	CASSLRTPGNTIYF	TGTGCCAGCAGCCTTCGGACACCAGGAAACACCATATATTTT
TRBV4-1	TRBJ2-1	-	many	CASSQSDGNEQFF	TGCGCCAGCAGCCAGTCGGACGGGAATGAGCAGTTCTTC
TRBV6-1	TRBJ2-2	TRBD1	-	CASSAYRGDGTGELFF	TGTGCCAGCAGTGCCTACAGGGGAGACGGCACCGGGGAGCTGTTTTTT